A single T cell receptor (beta chain) is shown here with its context. These data belong to a study of blood T cell repertoires in COVID-19. Study in general: Specimens from acute and convalescent COVID-19 originated in the United States, Italy and Spain. The analysed material was cDNA or gDNA that came from T cells, B-cell-depleted T cells, or PBMCs.

This CDR3 is built from 16 residues. The V gene's germline CDR1 is MNHNS and CDR2 SASEGT. The ends lost 4 bases at V and 3 bases at J; junction bases unmatched: 12. Data came from immunoSEQ multiplex PCR; TCRdb stores just in-frame clones and leaves some out. The repertoire holds 200,000 to 300,000 clones, with around 89% as singletons. The origin of this receptor is a man in his sixties who had recovered from COVID-19. The sample comprised peripheral blood. This sequence joins TRBV6-1 and TRBJ2-7, with TRBD1 matching 7 bases. The CDR3 spells CASSVIAVTGNYEQYF. CDR3 DNA sequence: TGTGCCAGCAGTGTTATCGCGGTGACAGGGAACTACGAGCAGTACTTC.